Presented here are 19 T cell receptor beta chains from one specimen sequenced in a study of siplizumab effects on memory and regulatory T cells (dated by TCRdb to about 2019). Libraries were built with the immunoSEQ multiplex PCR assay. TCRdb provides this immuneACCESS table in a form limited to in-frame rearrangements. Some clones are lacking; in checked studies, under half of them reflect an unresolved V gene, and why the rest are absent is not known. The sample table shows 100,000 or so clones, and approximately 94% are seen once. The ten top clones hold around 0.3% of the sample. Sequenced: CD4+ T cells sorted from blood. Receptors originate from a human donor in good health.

The CDR3 protein is CASSEEFYQKLFF. The CDR3 region has the DNA TGTGCCAGCAGTGAAGAGTTCTATCAAAAACTGTTTTTT. The chain links TRBV6-1 to TRBJ1-4; D is ambiguous. CDR1 and CDR2 (germline): MNHNS, SASEGT. The ends were cut back, 1 base at V and 9 bases at J, with 9 bases in the middle. The CDR3 extends over 13 amino acids.

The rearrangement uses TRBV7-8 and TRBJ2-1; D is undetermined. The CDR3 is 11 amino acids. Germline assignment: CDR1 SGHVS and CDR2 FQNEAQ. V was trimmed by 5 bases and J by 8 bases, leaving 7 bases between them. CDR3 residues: CASSPGHEQFF. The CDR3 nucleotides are TGTGCCAGCAGCCCGGGCCATGAGCAGTTCTTC.

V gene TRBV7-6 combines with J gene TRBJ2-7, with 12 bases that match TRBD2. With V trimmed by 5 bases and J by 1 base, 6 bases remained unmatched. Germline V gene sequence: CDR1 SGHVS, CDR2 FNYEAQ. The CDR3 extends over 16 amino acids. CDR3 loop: CASSPRLAGASYEQYF. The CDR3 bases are TGTGCCAGCAGCCCCAGACTAGCGGGAGCATCCTACGAGCAGTACTTC. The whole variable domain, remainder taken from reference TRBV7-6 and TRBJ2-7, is GAGVSQSPRYKVTKRGQDVALRCDPISGHVSLYWYRQALGQGPEFLTYFNYEAQQDKSGLPNDRFSAERPEGSISTLTIQRTEQRDSAMYRCASSPRLAGASYEQYFGPGTRLTVT.

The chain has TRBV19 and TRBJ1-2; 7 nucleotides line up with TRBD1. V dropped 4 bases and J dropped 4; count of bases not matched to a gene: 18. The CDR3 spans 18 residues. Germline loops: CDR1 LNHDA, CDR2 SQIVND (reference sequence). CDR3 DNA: TGTGCCAGTAGTAGGCAAAATATCGGACAGGCCGGGGGCTATGGCTACACCTTC. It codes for CASSRQNIGQAGGYGYTF.

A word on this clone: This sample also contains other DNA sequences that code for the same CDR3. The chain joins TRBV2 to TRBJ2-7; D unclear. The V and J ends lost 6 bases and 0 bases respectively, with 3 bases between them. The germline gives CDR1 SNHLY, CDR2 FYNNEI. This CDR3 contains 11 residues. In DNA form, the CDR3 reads TGTGCCAGCAGATCCTCCTACGAGCAGTACTTC. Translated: CASRSSYEQYF.

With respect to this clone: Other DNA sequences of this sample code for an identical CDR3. CDR3 nucleotides: TGCAGTGCTAGAGTGGGAGAGACCCAGTACTTC. Translating gives CSARVGETQYF. The V and J genes are TRBV20-1 and TRBJ2-5; D is unclear. Germline V CDR1 and CDR2: DFQATT, SNEGSKA (reference sequence). V dropped 1 base and J dropped 4 bases, with 4 bases sitting between them. The CDR3 runs to 11 residues.

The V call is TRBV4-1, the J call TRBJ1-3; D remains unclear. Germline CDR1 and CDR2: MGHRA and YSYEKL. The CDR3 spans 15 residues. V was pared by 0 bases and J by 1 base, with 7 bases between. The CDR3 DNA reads TGCGCCAGCAGCCAAGATCGAGCTTCTGGAAACACCATATATTTT. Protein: CASSQDRASGNTIYF.

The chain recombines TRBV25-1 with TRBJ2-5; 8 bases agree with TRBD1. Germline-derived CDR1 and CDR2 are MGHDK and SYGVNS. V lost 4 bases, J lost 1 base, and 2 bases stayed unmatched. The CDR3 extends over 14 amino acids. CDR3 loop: CASSGTGIQETQYF. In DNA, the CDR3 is TGTGCCAGCAGTGGGACAGGGATCCAAGAGACCCAGTACTTC.

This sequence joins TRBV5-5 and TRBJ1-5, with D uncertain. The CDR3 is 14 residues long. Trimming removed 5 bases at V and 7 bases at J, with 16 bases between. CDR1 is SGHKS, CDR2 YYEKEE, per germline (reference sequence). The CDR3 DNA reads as TGTGCCAGCAGGCCGACCGGGATCGGCCAGCCCCAGCATTTT. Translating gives CASRPTGIGQPQHF.

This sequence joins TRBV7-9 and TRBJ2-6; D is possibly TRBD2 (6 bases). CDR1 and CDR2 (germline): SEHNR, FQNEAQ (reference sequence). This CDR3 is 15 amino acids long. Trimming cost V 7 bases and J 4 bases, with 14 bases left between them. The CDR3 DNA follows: TGTGCCAGCACCCTTGGGGGGACCGGGGCCAACGTCCTGACTTTC. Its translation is CASTLGGTGANVLTF.

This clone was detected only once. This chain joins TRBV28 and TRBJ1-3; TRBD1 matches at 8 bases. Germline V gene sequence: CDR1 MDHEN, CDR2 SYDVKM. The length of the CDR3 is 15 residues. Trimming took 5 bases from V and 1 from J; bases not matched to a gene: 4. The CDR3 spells CASSLRTGSGNTIYF. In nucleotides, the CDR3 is TGTGCCAGCAGTCTCCGGACAGGGTCTGGAAACACCATATATTTT.

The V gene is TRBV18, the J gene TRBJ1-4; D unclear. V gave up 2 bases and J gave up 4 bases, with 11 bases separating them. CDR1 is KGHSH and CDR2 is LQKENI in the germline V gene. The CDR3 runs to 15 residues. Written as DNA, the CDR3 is TGTGCCAGCTCACCAGGGAAGCAGGATAATGAAAAACTGTTTTTT. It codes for CASSPGKQDNEKLFF.

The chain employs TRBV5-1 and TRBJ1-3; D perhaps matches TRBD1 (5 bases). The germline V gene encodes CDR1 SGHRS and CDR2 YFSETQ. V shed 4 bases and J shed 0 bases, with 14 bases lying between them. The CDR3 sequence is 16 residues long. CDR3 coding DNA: TGCGCCAGCAGCCAGGGTCCCCGAAGCTCTGGAAACACCATATATTTT. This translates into CASSQGPRSSGNTIYF.

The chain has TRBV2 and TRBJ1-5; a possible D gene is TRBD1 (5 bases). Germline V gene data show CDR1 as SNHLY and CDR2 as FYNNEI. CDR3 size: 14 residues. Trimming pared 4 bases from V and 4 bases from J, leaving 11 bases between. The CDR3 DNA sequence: TGTGCCAGCAGTGGTTCGGGGGGAAATCAGCCCCAGCATTTT. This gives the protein CASSGSGGNQPQHF.

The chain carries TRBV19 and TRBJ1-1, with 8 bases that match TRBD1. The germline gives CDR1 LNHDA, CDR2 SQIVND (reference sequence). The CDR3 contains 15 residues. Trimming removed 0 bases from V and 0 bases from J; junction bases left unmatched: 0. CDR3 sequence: CASSIDRGLNTEAFF. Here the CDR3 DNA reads TGTGCCAGTAGTATAGACAGGGGGCTGAACACTGAAGCTTTCTTT. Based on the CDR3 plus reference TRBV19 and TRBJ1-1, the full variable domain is DGGITQSPKYLFRKEGQNVTLSCEQNLNHDAMYWYRQDPGQGLRLIYYSQIVNDFQKGDIAEGYSVSREKKESFPLTVTSAQKNPTAFYLCASSIDRGLNTEAFFGQGTRLTVV.

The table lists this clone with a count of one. The CDR3 spells CASSWQGGSYGYTF. The CDR3 DNA reads as TGCGCCAGCAGCTGGCAGGGAGGGAGCTATGGCTACACCTTC. The rearrangement uses TRBV5-1 and TRBJ1-2; the D gene is possibly TRBD1 (5 bases). The V end lost 3 bases, the J end lost 4 bases, and 13 bases lay between the germline ends. This CDR3 comprises 14 residues. Germline CDR1 and CDR2: SGHRS and YFSETQ.

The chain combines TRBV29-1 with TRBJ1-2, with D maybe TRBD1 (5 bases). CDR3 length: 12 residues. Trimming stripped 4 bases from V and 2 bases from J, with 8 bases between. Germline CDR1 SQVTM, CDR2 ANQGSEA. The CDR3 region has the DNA TGCAGCGTTGGACAGCGAAACTATGGCTACACCTTC. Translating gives CSVGQRNYGYTF.

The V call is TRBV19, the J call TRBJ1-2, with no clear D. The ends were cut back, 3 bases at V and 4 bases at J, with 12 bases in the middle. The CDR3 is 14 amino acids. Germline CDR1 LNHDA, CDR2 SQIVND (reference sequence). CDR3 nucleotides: TGTGCCAGTAGTATCCGGTCCCTACCCTATGGCTACACCTTC. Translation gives CASSIRSLPYGYTF.

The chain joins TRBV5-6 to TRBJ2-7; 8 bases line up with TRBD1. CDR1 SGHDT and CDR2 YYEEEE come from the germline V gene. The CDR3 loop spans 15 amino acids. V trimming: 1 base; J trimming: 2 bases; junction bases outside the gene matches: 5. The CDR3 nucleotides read TGTGCCAGCAGCTTGTACAGGGGGTACACCTACGAGCAGTACTTC. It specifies CASSLYRGYTYEQYF.